This T cell receptor (beta chain) was identified in a study of vaccination and CD4 T cells after COVID-19. About the research overall: Two-dose vaccination with either BNT162b2 or mRNA-1273 was given to participants. The authors used overlapping spike peptides from SARS-CoV-2, HCoV-NL63, HCoV-OC43 and HCoV-229E to stimulate cells.

The treatment is: 10-day PBMC culture with coronavirus spike peptide pools or control peptides (ViraFEST assay). Once obtained from cultured CD4+ T cells, the DNA was sequenced using the Oncomine TCR Beta short-read assay. TCRdb analysed the PCR reads with MiXCR anew, one entry per CDR3 protein. There are 17,000 or so distinct CDR3 sequences in the sample; approximately 50% occur only once, and 6.5% to 8.5% lies in the top ten. This clonotype was seen only once. Its antigen is unidentified. This TCR derives from a human donor who had recovered from COVID-19. Sequencing was carried out using CD4+ T cells from blood, cultured in vitro.

The CDR3 sequence: CASSSQGTSNQPQHF. The DNA of the CDR3 is TGTGCCAGCAGTTCACAGGGGACGAGCAATCAGCCCCAGCATTTT. The genes are TRBV28 and TRBJ1-5; 7 nucleotides align to TRBD1. In germline, CDR1 is MDHEN, CDR2 SYDVKM. With 4 bases clipped from V and 1 base from J, the junction kept 4 bases outside the gene matches. The CDR3 spans 15 residues.